This T cell receptor (beta chain) was retrieved from a study of blood T cell repertoires in COVID-19 (dated by TCRdb to the early 2020s). In the study overall: Collaborator samples came from the United States, Italy and Spain and covered acute and convalescent phases of COVID-19. The prospective study material was composed of cDNA or gDNA derived from T cells, B-cell-depleted T cells, or PBMCs. Subjects who had been exposed to COVID-19, were actively infected with it, or had recovered from it provided the deeply sampled blood TCRbeta repertoires that made up the dataset. The repertoires were released in a freely available public database meant as a resource for research on the immune response to SARS-CoV-2. The samples were drawn from two sources: the first 160 participants of the ongoing ImmuneRACE study, and about 1,300 subjects contributed by 6 global collaborators. A de-identified subject ID, COVID-19 status, age in years and sex were almost always included in the sample metadata. HLA class I and class II types, where available, came from metadata supplied by the sample provider rather than from assay-based typing. The full study reports these points: The amount of clinical and demographic metadata varied by source and participant and was provided uncurated.

Each collaborating institution followed its own protocols to collect whole blood in K2EDTA tubes. For TCRbeta analysis, collaborators shipped samples in one of three forms: frozen whole blood, isolated PBMCs, or DNA extracted from either of those sample types. To note about this clone: The antigen it binds to is not known. No clone much larger than this one lies a single base away; base qualities are absent.

The immunoSEQ Assay, a bias-controlled multiplex PCR, was used to amplify TCRbeta CDR3 regions from genomic DNA. On the study's bioinformatics: Within the assay, amplification of reference gene primers was used to estimate how many nucleated cells each sample contained. Sequence reads were collapsed and filtered to measure the absolute abundance of every unique TCRbeta CDR3 rearrangement. For each sample, productive Simpson clonality was calculated as the square root of Simpson's diversity index over productive rearrangements. The table comes from immuneACCESS by way of TCRdb, which keeps in-frame sequences with V and J called. Part of the clones is missing from these tables; in studies checked, under half for an unresolved V gene and the rest for unknown reasons. D and trimming were read from the DNA, whereas the V and J calls and clone size are those reported in that table. Recorded for this sample are more than 80,000 clones; approximately 70% of them occurred a single time. The ten largest clonotypes hold 20% to 25% of the sample.

The CDR3 starts with the cysteine, ends with the phenylalanine, and has 13 residues. The kept DNA is CDR3 alone, 39 bases in frame from the first base. At the junction V is shortened by 4 bases and J by 10 bases, with 11 bases in between. The germline V gene sets CDR1 to ENHRY and CDR2 to SYGVKD. Sample: peripheral blood. The sequence joins TRBV10-3 to TRBJ1-6, with the D gene not clear enough to name. The sequence derives from a woman aged 60-70 years in a cohort sampled during active or convalescent COVID-19. The CDR3 region: CAISGEGFSPLHF. In nucleotide form, the sequence is TGTGCCATCAGTGGGGAGGGTTTCTCACCCCTCCACTTT.